This T cell receptor beta chain derives from a study of cytomegalovirus exposure and HLA in healthy donors. Whole-study findings and limits: The presence/absence work took it that sequencing depth was about the same across donors. TCR beta V segments were, for the most part, productive about 87% or about 30% of the time in an earlier analysis. The sole available immune exposure information was CMV serostatus.

Per the germline V gene, CDR1 is SGDLS and CDR2 is YYNGEE. The CDR3 loop spans 13 amino acids. After removal of 4 bases from V and 10 bases from J, the junction contained 8 bases not matched to a gene. It was with 60 Vbeta and 13 Jbeta primers that the PCR ran. Produced via immunoSEQ multiplex PCR; TCRdb's table is partial and in-frame only. The sample consists of 95,000 to 110,000 clones, around 10% of them appearing once. This clone has a handful of counts. Its antigen is still unknown. The specimen sequenced was PBMCs. V and J are TRBV9 and TRBJ2-1; the match to TRBD1 covers 7 bases. This receptor was identified in a man aged 35 to 55 in good health and CMV-seropositive. In nucleotides, the CDR3 is TGTGCCAGCAGCTATGGTGACAGGGCAGAGCAGTTCTTC. Translating gives CASSYGDRAEQFF.